This T cell receptor (beta chain) was sequenced during a study of cytomegalovirus exposure and HLA in healthy donors. The study's findings and limits: Later on, analysis showed that most CMV-associated TCR beta chains appeared to be HLA-restricted. When a later analysis was performed, an Asian-associated ancestry cluster reportedly had fewer N-insertions than the approximately 700-donor mean. In an earlier analysis, most TCR beta V segments were productive about 87% or about 30% of the time.

The sample holds one count of this clone. What it recognizes is unknown. The PCR had 60 Vbeta and 13 Jbeta primers. Data came from immunoSEQ multiplex PCR; TCRdb stores just in-frame clones and leaves some out. The repertoire holds about 190,000 clones, with 70% to 80% as singletons. The germline V gene encodes CDR1 MDHEN and CDR2 SYDVKM. This CDR3 spans 16 amino acids. V lost 1 base, J lost 6 bases, and 9 bases stayed unmatched. The chain uses TRBV28 and TRBJ2-7; 10 bases are shared with TRBD2. The sequence derives from a woman in her twenties or thirties in good health and CMV-seropositive. Material: PBMCs. The CDR3 DNA follows: TGTGCCAGCAGTTTATATCTAGCGGGAGAATCTGGCGAGCAGTACTTC. Protein: CASSLYLAGESGEQYF. The full variable domain, rest sourced from reference TRBV28 and TRBJ2-7, is DVKVTQSSRYLVKRTGEKVFLECVQDMDHENMFWYRQDPGLGLRLIYFSYDVKMKEKGDIPEGYSVSREKKERFSLILESASTNQTSMYLCASSLYLAGESGEQYFGPGTRLTVT.